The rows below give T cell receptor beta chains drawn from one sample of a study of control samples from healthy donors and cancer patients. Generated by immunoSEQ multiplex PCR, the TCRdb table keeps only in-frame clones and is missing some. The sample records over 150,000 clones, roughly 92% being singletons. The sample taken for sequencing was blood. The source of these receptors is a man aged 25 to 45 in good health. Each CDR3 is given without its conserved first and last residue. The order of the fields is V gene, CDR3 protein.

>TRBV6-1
ASSEALLNTEAF
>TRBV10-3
AISRALGISEQF
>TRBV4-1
ASSQDGRGYNEQF
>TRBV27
ASSPTSHSTYEQY
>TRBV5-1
ASSLARLNTGELF
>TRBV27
ASSAPGQGRGLPLH
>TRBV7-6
ASSLGGKGTDTQY
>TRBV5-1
ASSLEQNYGYT
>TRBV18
ASSRGTSGTDTQY
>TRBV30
AWSFPGTVEEKLF
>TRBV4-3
ASSQEGDSNQPQH
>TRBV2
ASSPTDRGKAEAF
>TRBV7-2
ASSLGAWSRNTEAF
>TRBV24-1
ATSDGRKGPNTGELF
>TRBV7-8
ASSPRGAGSNQPQH